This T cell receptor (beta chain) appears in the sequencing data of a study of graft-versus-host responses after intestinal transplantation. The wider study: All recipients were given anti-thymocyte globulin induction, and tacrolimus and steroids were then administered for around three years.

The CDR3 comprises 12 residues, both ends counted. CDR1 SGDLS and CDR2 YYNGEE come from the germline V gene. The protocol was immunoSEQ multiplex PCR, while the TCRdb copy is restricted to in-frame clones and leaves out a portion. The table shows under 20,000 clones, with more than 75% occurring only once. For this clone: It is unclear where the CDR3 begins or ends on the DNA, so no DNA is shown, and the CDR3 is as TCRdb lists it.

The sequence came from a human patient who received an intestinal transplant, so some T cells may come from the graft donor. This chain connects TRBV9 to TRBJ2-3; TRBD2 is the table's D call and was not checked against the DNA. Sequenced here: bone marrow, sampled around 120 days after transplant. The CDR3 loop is CASSVGVGTKYF.